This T cell receptor beta chain is from a study of T-cell memory formation after mild COVID-19. Trimming at V came to 5 bases and at J to 5 bases, leaving 10 bases not matched to a gene. Per the germline V gene, CDR1 is MGHRA and CDR2 is YSYEKL. The CDR3 length is 15 residues. TCRdb reprocessed the 5' RACE reads with MiXCR, giving one entry per CDR3 protein. This table has roughly 100,000 distinct CDR3 sequences, over 12% appearing once. This TCR came from a man between 18 and 29 years old who had mild COVID-19 (a few samples of this study predate the infection). Cell type and time point are not known. The V and J genes are TRBV4-1 and TRBJ2-5; 8 positions agree with TRBD2. The sample consisted of PBMCs or a T cell subset sorted from them (not recorded which). The CDR3 reads CASSSPGGELETQYF. CDR3 DNA: TGCGCCAGCAGCTCCCCCGGGGGGGAGCTGGAGACCCAGTACTTC.